The 32 T cell receptor beta chains listed next were all sequenced from one sample in a study of CD8+CD57+ T cells in acquired aplastic anemia. For CDR3 and TCR beta VDJ profiling, genomic DNA was the template used. A single record per CDR3 protein comes from TCRdb applying MiXCR to the reads. The sample yields under 200,000 distinct CDR3 sequences, 35% to 55% seen once. Sequenced input: sorted CD4+, CD8+, or CD8+CD57+ T cells (not recorded which) from PBMCs. These receptors were taken from a human donor in good health.

CDR3 region: CATRQVAGNNEQFF. The DNA for the CDR3 is TGTGCCACCCGACAGGTTGCCGGTAACAATGAGCAGTTCTTC. V is TRBV25-1 and J is TRBJ2-1, with a weak D call TRBD1 (6 bases). Germline V lookup: CDR1 MGHDK, CDR2 SYGVNS. V was clipped by 10 bases and J by 5 bases, with 18 bases between them. The CDR3 is made up of 14 amino acids.

This clonotype came up many times. V gene TRBV3-1 combines with J gene TRBJ1-6; 7 nucleotides agree with TRBD1. Germline V gives CDR1 LGHDT, CDR2 YNNKEL (reference sequence). The trim removed 4 bases at V and 10 bases at J, leaving 10 bases unmatched. CDR3 length: 15 residues. CDR3 nucleotides: TGTGCCAGCAGCCTCTACCGGGGACAGATATCACCCCTCCACTTT. As protein: CASSLYRGQISPLHF.

The V call is TRBV19, the J call TRBJ2-1, with D tentatively TRBD1 (5 bases). Trimming cost V 10 bases and J 7 bases, with 20 bases left between them. CDR1 and CDR2 from the germline V gene are LNHDA and SQIVND (reference sequence). The CDR3 is made up of 14 amino acids. The CDR3 is CATSIGVRNNEQFF. The CDR3 bases are TGTGCCACATCCATAGGGGTTCGAAATAATGAGCAGTTCTTC.

This clonotype was observed at least ten times. The chain couples TRBV9 to TRBJ2-2; D is perhaps TRBD1 (6 bases). Trimming took off 0 bases at V and 6 bases at J, with 18 bases between the two ends. This CDR3 contains 17 residues. Germline loops: CDR1 SGDLS, CDR2 YYNGEE. CDR3 region: CASSVGWGLALAGELFF. The CDR3, as DNA: TGTGCCAGCAGCGTAGGTTGGGGGCTAGCTCTCGCCGGGGAGCTGTTTTTT.

This sequence joins TRBV29-1 and TRBJ2-5; no clear D. Germline V gene data show CDR1 as SQVTM and CDR2 as ANQGSEA. V gave up 0 bases and J gave up 5 bases, with 4 bases separating them. The length of the CDR3 is 11 residues. CDR3 sequence: CSVEDRETQYF. In DNA form, the CDR3 reads TGCAGCGTTGAAGATCGGGAGACCCAGTACTTC.

This clonotype was seen many times. This sequence joins TRBV5-1 and TRBJ1-2, with D possibly matching TRBD1 (5 bases). Germline-derived CDR1 and CDR2 are SGHRS and YFSETQ. The ends were cut back, 5 bases at V and 8 bases at J, with 16 bases in the middle. The CDR3 has 13 residues. The CDR3 loop is CASRQNERQGYTF. CDR3 nucleotides: TGCGCCAGCAGACAAAATGAGAGACAGGGCTACACCTTC.

There are many counts of this clonotype. The chain links TRBV7-9 to TRBJ2-2; TRBD2 agrees at 7 bases. The CDR3 covers 16 residues. Looked up from germline, CDR1 is SEHNR and CDR2 is FQNEAQ (reference sequence). J lost 6 bases, V lost 2 bases, and 9 bases had no gene match. CDR3 DNA sequence: TGTGCCAGCAGCTTAATGGCAGGGAGGGGATCCGGGGAGCTGTTTTTT. It yields the protein CASSLMAGRGSGELFF.

There are many counts of this clonotype. The chain recombines TRBV19 with TRBJ1-1; 8 bases are shared with TRBD1. The CDR3 extends over 13 amino acids. V gave up 2 bases and J gave up 8 bases; unmatched junction bases: 4. Germline loops: CDR1 LNHDA, CDR2 SQIVND (reference sequence). CDR3 bases: TGTGCCAGTAGTATATCGGCAGGGGGCGAAGCTTTCTTT. Protein product: CASSISAGGEAFF.

This clonotype was counted many times. The chain employs TRBV19 and TRBJ2-1; possibly TRBD2 for D (6 bases). Deletions cut 4 bases from V and 0 bases from J, with 10 bases between. Germline V gene sequence: CDR1 LNHDA, CDR2 SQIVND (reference sequence). The CDR3 is 15 residues long. CDR3 sequence reads: CASSTLGGSYNEQFF. The CDR3 DNA sequence: TGTGCCAGTAGTACTTTGGGGGGCTCCTACAATGAGCAGTTCTTC.

This clonotype was observed many times. The rearrangement joins TRBV4-1 to TRBJ2-7; a possible D gene is TRBD1 (6 bases). Trimming removed 0 bases from V and 3 bases from J, with 18 bases in between. This CDR3 is 17 amino acids long. In germline, CDR1 is MGHRA, CDR2 YSYEKL. CDR3 region: CASSQEWQGQRNYEQYF. The CDR3 nucleotides read TGCGCCAGCAGCCAAGAGTGGCAAGGACAGAGAAACTACGAGCAGTACTTC.

This chain uses TRBV20-1 with TRBJ1-1, with D unclear. Germline lookup yields CDR1 DFQATT and CDR2 SNEGSKA (reference sequence). This CDR3 contains 14 residues. Trimming removed 3 bases from V and 0 bases from J, with 11 bases in between. The CDR3 is CSASVISLNTEAFF. CDR3 DNA sequence: TGCAGTGCTAGTGTGATCAGCCTGAACACTGAAGCTTTCTTT.

The chain carries TRBV12-3 or TRBV12-4 and TRBJ1-4; TRBD1 is a possible D gene (5 bases). Trimming left V 7 bases short and J 8 bases short, with 14 bases between. The CDR3 has 13 amino acids. The CDR3 DNA is TGTGCCAGCACCCATGGGACGAGAGAAAAACTGTTTTTT. Translated: CASTHGTREKLFF.

J is TRBJ1-5 and V is TRBV12-5; TRBD1 aligns across 8 bases. Germline values: CDR1 LGHNT, CDR2 FRNRAP. V gave up 4 bases and J gave up 5 bases; unmatched junction bases: 7. The CDR3 contains 15 residues. The CDR3 nucleotides are TGTGCTAGTGGTTCGGGACAGGTAGAGGATCAGCCCCAGCATTTT. As protein: CASGSGQVEDQPQHF.

This clonotype came up a few times. This chain connects TRBV7-9 to TRBJ1-2; possibly TRBD1 for D (6 bases). The germline V gene has CDR1 SEHNR and CDR2 FQNEAQ (reference sequence). The CDR3 sequence is 14 residues long. The V and J ends lost 6 bases and 4 bases respectively, with 15 bases between them. Written as DNA, the CDR3 is TGTGCCAGCAGTATGGTGGCAGGGGTCTATGGCTACACCTTC. Its translation is CASSMVAGVYGYTF.

This sequence joins TRBV30 and TRBJ1-1; weak D call: TRBD1 (5 bases). This CDR3 is built from 15 residues. V shed 1 base and J shed 5 bases, with 17 bases lying between them. The germline V gene has CDR1 GTSNPN and CDR2 SVGIG (reference sequence). CDR3 sequence: CAWSGSLGVGTEAFF. The CDR3 DNA reads TGTGCCTGGAGTGGAAGCTTGGGGGTTGGTACTGAAGCTTTCTTT.

In this sample, this clonotype turned up many times. The chain combines TRBV6-1 with TRBJ2-7; D gene unclear. Germline CDR1 MNHNS, CDR2 SASEGT. This CDR3 region has 14 residues. V dropped 6 bases and J dropped 1 base, with 13 bases sitting between them. The CDR3 reads CASSPRQISYEQYF. The CDR3 DNA is TGTGCCAGCAGCCCCCGACAAATATCCTACGAGCAGTACTTC.

Many counts were recorded for this clonotype. The chain recombines TRBV5-1 with TRBJ1-1, with D tentatively TRBD1 (6 bases). The CDR3 length is 13 residues. Germline V gene lookup returns CDR1 SGHRS and CDR2 YFSETQ. Trimming removed 0 bases at V and 3 bases at J, with 6 bases between. CDR3 sequence (DNA): TGCGCCAGCAGCTTGGGGGGGCACACTGAAGCTTTCTTT. This codes for CASSLGGHTEAFF.

As DNA, the CDR3 is TGTGCCAGCACCGCAGGGGGCTTCTACGAGCAGTACTTC. Translating gives CASTAGGFYEQYF. The chain couples TRBV12-3 or TRBV12-4 to TRBJ2-7, with 8 bases matching TRBD1. V dropped 7 bases and J dropped 3; count of bases not matched to a gene: 5. This CDR3 comprises 13 residues.

This clonotype showed up just once. This chain joins TRBV7-3 and TRBJ2-3; maybe TRBD2 (7 bases). Germline V CDR1 and CDR2: SGHTA, FQGTGA. This CDR3 comprises 15 residues. V was trimmed by 5 bases and J by 0 bases, leaving 12 bases between them. The CDR3 DNA sequence: TGTGCCAGCAGCCGAGGGGGGGGTAGCACAGATACGCAGTATTTT. Protein: CASSRGGGSTDTQYF.

This clonotype has ten or more counts. The chain has TRBV7-2 and TRBJ1-6; no firm D call. Germline V gene sequence: CDR1 SGHTA, CDR2 FQGNSA. V dropped 1 base and J dropped 8 bases, with 0 bases sitting between them. This CDR3 comprises 11 residues. The CDR3 region has the DNA TGTGCCAGCAGCTTAGATTCACCCCTCCACTTT. Translation: CASSLDSPLHF.

This clonotype was detected once. The DNA of the CDR3 is TGCAGCTCGGACAGGGGTAAAGAGACCCAGTACTTC. Residues: CSSDRGKETQYF. This sequence joins TRBV29-1 and TRBJ2-5; TRBD1 aligns across 9 bases. Germline lookup yields CDR1 SQVTM and CDR2 ANQGSEA. The CDR3 consists of 12 residues. Germline trimming cut 8 bases from V and 3 bases from J; bases unmatched to any gene: 4.

This clonotype was seen more than once but under ten times. A read error may explain this, as a much larger clone is one base away. The chain links TRBV12-3 or TRBV12-4 to TRBJ2-1; D gene unclear. CDR3 length equals 12 residues. V was shortened by 5 bases and J by 10 bases, with 12 bases between the two germline ends. The CDR3 loop is CASSLQNYEQFF. The CDR3 DNA is TGTGCCAGCAGTCTCCAAAACTACGAGCAGTTCTTC.

The V call is TRBV12-3 or TRBV12-4, the J call TRBJ2-2; D might be TRBD1 (5 bases). The CDR3 has 17 amino acids. Trimming stripped 10 bases from V and 4 bases from J, with 25 bases between. This CDR3 reads CAISLPTRQGGTGELFF. CDR3 DNA sequence: TGTGCCATCTCACTCCCCACGCGGCAGGGTGGCACCGGGGAGCTGTTTTTT.

This clonotype has at least ten counts. This chain connects TRBV18 to TRBJ2-7; no reliable D call. CDR3 length: 13 amino acids. Per germline, CDR1 KGHSH and CDR2 LQKENI. The V gene lost 3 bases and the J gene lost 3 bases, with 9 bases spanning the gap. The CDR3 DNA is TGTGCCAGCTCACCGCCCACGGGCTACGAGCAGTACTTC. Protein sequence: CASSPPTGYEQYF.

The table lists this clonotype with many counts. The chain is built from TRBV20-1 and TRBJ2-1; D is ambiguous. Trimming took 0 bases from V and 13 from J, leaving 13 bases between them. Germline values: CDR1 DFQATT, CDR2 SNEGSKA (reference sequence). The CDR3 contains 12 residues. Written as DNA, the CDR3 is TGCAGTGCTAGAGATTTGGGGATGGATCAGTTCTTC. This sequence encodes CSARDLGMDQFF.

The chain links TRBV7-9 to TRBJ2-7, with no clear D. This CDR3 region has 12 residues. The germline V gene encodes CDR1 SEHNR and CDR2 FQNEAQ (reference sequence). V lost 6 bases to trimming and J lost 4 bases, with 10 bases between them. The CDR3 protein is CASSVRSYEQYF. The DNA of the CDR3 is TGTGCCAGCAGTGTTCGGTCGTACGAGCAGTACTTC.

The V and J genes are TRBV12-5 and TRBJ2-5; unclear D gene. V lost 4 bases and J 6 bases, leaving 12 bases between the germline ends. This CDR3 is 13 amino acids long. Per germline, CDR1 LGHNT and CDR2 FRNRAP. The CDR3 spells CASGSLREQTQYF. Here the CDR3 DNA reads TGTGCTAGTGGTTCACTCCGAGAGCAGACCCAGTACTTC.

J is TRBJ1-5 and V is TRBV6-1; 9 bases map to TRBD1. CDR1 is MNHNS, CDR2 SASEGT, per germline. V lost 5 bases and J lost 6; bases outside the gene matches: 8. The CDR3 is 15 residues long. The CDR3 protein is CASSRGDRAFQPQHF. The CDR3 nucleotides are TGTGCCAGCAGTCGAGGGGACAGGGCTTTTCAGCCCCAGCATTTT.

As to this clonotype: The junction differs from germline at one of its ends, possibly a read error. This rearrangement joins TRBV15 to TRBJ2-3, with TRBD1 identical over 7 bases. The germline V gene encodes CDR1 LNHNV and CDR2 YYDKDF (reference sequence). The CDR3 length is 16 residues. The CDR3 coding sequence is TGTGCCACCAGCAGATTAGGGACAGCCCCAACAGATACTCAGTATTTT. Encoded protein: CATSRLGTAPTDTQYF.

The genes are TRBV4-3 and TRBJ2-7; the D gene is possibly TRBD2 (5 bases). This CDR3 comprises 14 residues. Germline CDR1 and CDR2: LGHNA and YSLEER. V gave up 5 bases and J gave up 4 bases, with 15 bases separating them. Here the CDR3 DNA reads TGCGCCAGCAGCTACCAGCCCGCGGGTTACGAGCAGTACTTC. It encodes CASSYQPAGYEQYF.

The chain combines TRBV20-1 with TRBJ2-7; perhaps TRBD2 as D (7 bases). CDR1 DFQATT and CDR2 SNEGSKA come from the germline V gene (reference sequence). Trimming cost V 1 base and J 3 bases, with 13 bases left between them. This CDR3 has 14 residues. DNA for the CDR3: TGCAGTGCTAGAGGGGGAGGGGGGGACTACGAGCAGTACTTC. Protein: CSARGGGGDYEQYF.

This rearrangement joins TRBV6-1 to TRBJ2-3; TRBD2 aligns across 7 bases. CDR3 length: 16 amino acids. Germline-derived CDR1 and CDR2 are MNHNS and SASEGT. J lost 7 bases, V lost 8 bases, and 18 bases had no gene match. CDR3 protein: CASGQVGAGVGYTQYF. In nucleotides, the CDR3 is TGTGCCAGCGGCCAAGTCGGTGCGGGAGTGGGCTATACGCAGTATTTT.